A single T cell receptor beta chain is shown here with its context. Its antigen is unidentified. Sequencing was performed with immunoSEQ multiplex PCR; in TCRdb, only in-frame clones are kept and a portion is missing. The table shows about 89,000 clones, with about nine tenths occurring only once. This entry belongs to a study of identifying expanded T cells in peripheral blood. Findings of the study overall: Two-week clone count variance significantly increased as total template count grew. Differentially abundant clones: roughly 1.2 between replicates, approximately 16 at around 15 days, approximately 18 at four.

During the collection period, no donor immune events like infections were recorded. Germline V gene data show CDR1 as SNHLY and CDR2 as FYNNEI. The CDR3 extends over 12 amino acids. The V gene end was trimmed by 5 bases and the J gene end by 14 bases; junction bases not matched to a gene: 9. Material for sequencing was blood. V usage is TRBV2 and J usage is TRBJ2-1; 7 nucleotides match TRBD1. This sequence was found in a person between 18 and 75 years old in good health. The CDR3 is CASSQGVGGEFF. The DNA for the CDR3 is TGTGCCAGCAGTCAGGGGGTCGGCGGCGAGTTCTTC.